One and the same sample provided the 8 T cell receptor beta chains below, sequenced in a study of metastatic and nonmetastatic thyroid tumors. Using MiXCR, TCRdb re-called clones from the PCR reads. This sample has approximately 30,000 clones, with approximately 17% found just once. There were no patients who had received any treatment before thyroid surgery. The specimen sequenced was blood. The receptors here all came from a female donor with papillary thyroid cancer or a benign thyroid nodule (not recorded which). Some clones in this sample may be carry-over from other donors' samples.

This clone was observed at least ten times. The gene calls are TRBV7-8 and TRBJ1-3; no clear D gene. Trimming shortened V by 4 bases and J by 0 bases, and 13 bases separated the two germline ends. This CDR3 is 16 amino acids long. Per the germline V gene, CDR1 is SGHVS and CDR2 is FQNEAQ. The CDR3 bases are TGTGCCAGCAGCTCCCGTGGATATAACTCTGGAAACACCATATATTTT. Protein product: CASSSRGYNSGNTIYF. Variable domain in full (rest from reference TRBV7-8 and TRBJ1-3): GAGVSQSPRYKVAKRGQDVALRCDPISGHVSLFWYQQALGQGPEFLTYFQNEAQLDKSGLPSDRFFAERPEGSVSTLKIQRTQQEDSAVYLCASSSRGYNSGNTIYFGEGSWLTVV.

This clone was counted at least ten times. This chain uses TRBV4-2 with TRBJ1-5; tentative D call: TRBD1 (6 bases). The ends were cut back, 1 base at V and 4 bases at J, with 8 bases in the middle. The CDR3 length is 14 residues. From germline, CDR1 is LGHNA and CDR2 YNFKEQ. The CDR3: CASSQGGANQPQHF. In DNA, the CDR3 is TGTGCCAGCAGCCAAGGGGGGGCAAATCAGCCCCAGCATTTT.

At least ten counts were recorded for this clone. This sequence joins TRBV5-1 and TRBJ1-1; no firm D call. V gave up 0 bases and J gave up 3 bases, with 9 bases separating them. The germline gives CDR1 SGHRS, CDR2 YFSETQ. The CDR3 contains 14 residues. The CDR3 nucleotides read TGCGCCAGCAGCTTGGGTCGTTTTGACACTGAAGCTTTCTTT. It specifies CASSLGRFDTEAFF.

This clone was detected ten times or more. The V call is TRBV5-8, the J call TRBJ2-7; D is ambiguous. The CDR3 consists of 13 residues. V lost 7 bases, J lost 1 base, and 12 bases lay in between. Germline CDR1 and CDR2: SGHTS and YDEGEE. The CDR3 sequence is CASGSDFSYEQYF. CDR3 sequence (DNA): TGTGCCAGCGGCTCGGATTTTTCCTACGAGCAGTACTTC.

CDR3 in amino acids: CASSLGNPGTSTDTQYF. CDR3 DNA sequence: TGTGCCAGCAGCTTAGGGAACCCAGGGACTAGCACAGATACGCAGTATTTT. The gene calls are TRBV11-2 and TRBJ2-3, with a possible D match to TRBD2 (6 bases). Germline CDR1 and CDR2: SGHAT and FQNNGV. Trimming removed 1 base from V and 0 bases from J, with 14 bases in between. The CDR3 extends over 17 amino acids.

This clone was detected only a few times. This chain connects TRBV28 to TRBJ1-5; D ambiguous. The germline CDR1 and CDR2 sequences are MDHEN and SYDVKM. The length of the CDR3 is 15 residues. V lost 7 bases, J lost 0 bases, and 13 bases lay in between. The CDR3, as DNA: TGTGCCAGCATGGACCTTCTATATAGCAATCAGCCCCAGCATTTT. Residues: CASMDLLYSNQPQHF.

This clone is medium-sized. This sequence joins TRBV6-2 or TRBV6-3 and TRBJ2-7; maybe TRBD2 (6 bases). This CDR3 spans 18 amino acids. From germline, CDR1 is MNHEY and CDR2 SVGEGT. V gave up 5 bases and J gave up 2 bases, with 25 bases separating them. CDR3 amino acids: CASSLGKSLRDGTYEQYF. The CDR3 region has the DNA TGTGCCAGCAGTCTTGGTAAGTCCCTGCGGGACGGGACCTACGAGCAGTACTTC.

The V gene is TRBV7-2, the J gene TRBJ2-7; TRBD2 matches at 7 bases. V was pared by 1 base and J by 4 bases, with 10 bases of the junction left unmatched. CDR3 size: 16 residues. Germline assignment: CDR1 SGHTA and CDR2 FQGNSA. DNA of the CDR3: TGTGCCAGCAGCTTAGTGCGGGGGAGGGCGGGTTACGAGCAGTACTTC. It specifies CASSLVRGRAGYEQYF.